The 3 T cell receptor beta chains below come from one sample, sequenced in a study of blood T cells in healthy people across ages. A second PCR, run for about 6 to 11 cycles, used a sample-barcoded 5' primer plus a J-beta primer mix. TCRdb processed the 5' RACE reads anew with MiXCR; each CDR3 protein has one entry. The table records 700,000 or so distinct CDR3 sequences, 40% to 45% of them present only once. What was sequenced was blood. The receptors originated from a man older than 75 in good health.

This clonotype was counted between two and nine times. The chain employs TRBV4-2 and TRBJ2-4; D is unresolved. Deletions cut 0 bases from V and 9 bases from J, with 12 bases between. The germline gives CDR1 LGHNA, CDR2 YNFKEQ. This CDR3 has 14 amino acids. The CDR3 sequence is CASSQDRTLGIQYF. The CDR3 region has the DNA TGTGCCAGCAGCCAAGATCGGACCCTAGGCATTCAGTACTTC.

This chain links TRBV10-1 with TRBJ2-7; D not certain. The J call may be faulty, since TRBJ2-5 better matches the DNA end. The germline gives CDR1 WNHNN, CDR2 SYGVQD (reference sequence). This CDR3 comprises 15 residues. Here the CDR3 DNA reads TGCGCCAGCAGCCTGCGGCGGACCCCAGCCGAGACCCAGTACTTC. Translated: CASSLRRTPAETQYF.

CDR3 sequence reads: CASSFLAVSYNEQFF. For the CDR3, the DNA is TGTGCCAGCAGTTTCCTAGCGGTATCCTACAATGAGCAGTTCTTC. V is TRBV6-2 or TRBV6-3 and J is TRBJ2-1; 7 bases match TRBD2. J was trimmed by 1 base and V by 4 bases; bases with no gene match: 4. Per the germline V gene, CDR1 is MNHEY and CDR2 is SVGEGT. The CDR3 is made up of 15 amino acids.